This T cell receptor (beta chain) came from a study of identical twins (dated by TCRdb to about 2016). About the full investigation: The study deep-sequenced TCR alpha and beta repertoires from monozygotic twins, unrelated adults of various ages and cord blood to test whether fetal clonotypes persist. Replicate twin experiments were performed at different times using different library preparation protocols to rule out contamination. The research as a whole found: A weaker excess of twin sharing was found in beta out-of-frame sequences because the signal-to-noise ratio was lowered by fewer shared sequences. Compared with coincidental sharing between unrelated individuals, an excess of low generation-probability sequences was observed among out-of-frame TCR alpha sequences shared between twins. Recombination models systematically underestimated out-of-frame TCR alpha sharing in monozygotic twins but agreed with sharing between unrelated individuals. Because the same donors could not be followed over many years, conclusions were based on cross-sectional statistical analysis. Invariant T cells such as MAIT and iNKT could partly confound zero-insertion analyses, although diverse VJ usage argued against such confounding for most clonotypes. Abundant cord blood beta clonotypes had fewer insertions, young adult naive repertoires showed a similar but weaker trend, and memory repertoires showed no such trend.

To prepare the library, 5' RACE was applied. The instrument given in TCRdb is Illumina HiSeq 2000. Template switching introduced a universal primer binding site; the final cDNA contained a unique molecular identifier, enabling accurate counting of TCR cDNA molecules. Specific primers in the conserved constant-segment region were used to synthesize first-strand cDNA for the TCR alpha and beta chains. To control for contamination, every cDNA library carried two barcodes: a SMART-Mk sample barcode plus Illumina barcodes. Two successive PCR steps introduced TruSeq adapter sequences along with Illumina sample barcodes. The TCR alpha and beta cDNA libraries were sequenced on the Illumina HiSeq platform using custom primers. In the authors' own workflow: Raw reads were processed with MiGEC to extract unique molecular identifiers, and MiXCR was used to determine CDR3 positions. Recombination models were inferred per individual with the repgenHMM and IGoR tools using an EM algorithm. Shared clonotypes were analyzed with the tcR package in R, and sharing was normalized by the product of cloneset sizes. To study raw recombination free of thymic and clonal selection effects, out-of-frame nonproductive sequences were analyzed. TCRdb redid the processing of the public reads, applying fastp at Q25 and MiXCR, and retained in-frame beta chains. Identical CDR3 proteins give one entry, which carries the most common genes and DNA. The V and J calls come from TCRdb's annotation, not from the publication. This sample comprises fewer than 500,000 distinct CDR3 sequences, approximately 15% of them detected only once. The ten largest clones represent approximately 0.98% of the sample.

V loses 1 base at its end and J loses 6 bases; junction bases beyond the gene matches: 6. From its cysteine to its phenylalanine, the CDR3 spans 14 amino acids. Only the CDR3 region is kept as DNA, spanning 42 bases read in frame from base 1. Every donor in the study was a healthy Caucasian. The twin cohort comprised three pairs of female monozygotic twins, all aged roughly 18 to 30 years. Positive isolation kits from Invitrogen were used to isolate CD4+ and CD8+ T cell populations. Points on this clonotype: What antigen it recognizes has not been identified. No base-level quality is on record; no much larger clone is a single base apart.

These data also formed part of another study, on yellow fever vaccine responses in identical twins. The second study, in turn, reports: According to the authors, in identical twins the way T cells responded to vaccination appeared partly convergent and partly personalized. In identical twins, the study followed T cell clones that responded to the vaccine with precision.

The chain is encoded by TRBV12-3 or TRBV12-4 joined to TRBJ2-7; 7 bases in between match TRBD1. The TCR comes from a woman aged 18-30 years in good health. Specimen: CD4+ T cells sorted from blood. The DNA sequence is TGTGCCAGCAGTTTAGTAGGGGGCATATCCGAGCAGTACTTC. It encodes CASSLVGGISEQYF.